This passage covers 11 T cell receptor beta chains from one sample sequenced in a study of tumor and adjacent non-tumor tissue in lung cancer (dated by TCRdb to the late 2010s). Library preparation used multiplex PCR. Sequencing was performed on an Illumina HiSeq 2500. TCRbeta libraries were built by three rounds of nested PCR using primers (Table S4), following protocols modified from ARM-PCR. The raw public reads went through TCRdb reprocessing: fastp at Q25, MiXCR clone calling, in-frame beta chains kept. CDR3 protein sequences are deduplicated, and each keeps its most common genes and DNA. The sample includes about 98,000 distinct CDR3 sequences, with about 80% observed a single time. The ten largest clones take up 30% of the sample. RNA was isolated from bulk unsorted tissue, and RNA quality was assessed with a NanoDrop ND-1000 and an Agilent 2100. Normal lung samples were distant non-tumor tissue taken more than 3 cm from the tumor edge.

Sample: distant non-tumor lung tissue. These receptors originate from a man between 60 and 70 years old with small cell lung cancer.

Details on this clonotype: Since a much larger clone is just one base distant, this may be a read error. The chain joins TRBV14 to TRBJ2-1; 8 nucleotides agree with TRBD2. J lost 9 bases, V lost 0 bases, and 10 bases had no gene match. This CDR3 has 16 residues. Per the germline V gene, CDR1 is SGHDN and CDR2 is FVKESK. As DNA, the CDR3 is TGTGCCAGCAGCCAAGATCCCGGGAGGGCCTTTATTGAGCAGTTCTTC. It codes for CASSQDPGRAFIEQFF.

The genes are TRBV6-1 and TRBJ2-1, with 8 bases that match TRBD2. Germline lookup yields CDR1 MNHNS and CDR2 SASEGT. With 11 bases clipped from V and 3 bases from J, the junction kept 12 bases outside the gene matches. The length of the CDR3 is 15 residues. The CDR3 sequence: CAFSERSGSYNEQFF. DNA of the CDR3: TGTGCCTTCAGTGAAAGGAGCGGGAGCTACAATGAGCAGTTCTTC.

Concerning this clonotype: An end of the junction differs from the germline gene, which may be a read error. This sequence joins TRBV4-1 and TRBJ1-1; D may be TRBD1 (6 bases). The CDR3 has 13 amino acids. The germline gives CDR1 MGHRA, CDR2 YSYEKL. The chain's CDR3 is CVSSQARGGRALF. CDR3 sequence (DNA): TGCGTCAGCAGCCAAGCCCGAGGGGGTAGAGCTCTCTTT.

The chain carries TRBV6-1 and TRBJ2-7; 11 positions agree with TRBD1. The V gene's germline CDR1 is MNHNS and CDR2 SASEGT. CDR3 length equals 17 residues. The chain's CDR3 is CASSEDRGHLGSHEQYV. In nucleotides, the CDR3 is TGTGCCAGCAGCGAGGACAGGGGGCATTTGGGCTCCCACGAGCAATACGTC.

Details on this clonotype: A read error may produce the germline difference seen at one junction end. CDR3 bases: TGCAGCGCCTGGGAGACCTCCTGCGAGCAGTACTTC. Translated: CSAWETSCEQYF. The chain joins TRBV29-1 to TRBJ2-7; TRBD2 might be the D (5 bases). Germline values: CDR1 SQVTM, CDR2 ANQGSEA. This CDR3 spans 12 amino acids.

Remarks on this clonotype: One junction end disagrees with the germline gene, perhaps due to a read error. The genes are TRBV11-2 and TRBJ2-1, with D perhaps matching TRBD2 (5 bases). The CDR3 sequence is 13 residues long. Germline CDR1 SGHAT, CDR2 FQNNGV. The CDR3 spells CASNLEVAGPKIF. The DNA of the CDR3 is TGTGCCAGCAACTTAGAGGTGGCGGGCCCAAAGATCTTC. Looking up the rest from reference TRBV11-2 and TRBJ2-1 gives the full variable domain: EAGVAQSPRYKIIEKRQSVAFWCNPISGHATLYWYQQILGQGPKLLIQFQNNGVVDDSQLPKDRFSAERLKGVDSTLKIQPAKLEDSAVYLCASNLEVAGPKIFGPGTRLTVL.

A word on this clonotype: One end of the junction does not line up with germline, which may come from a read error. The chain couples TRBV11-1 to TRBJ2-1, with 7 nucleotides matching TRBD2. This CDR3 spans 18 amino acids. Germline-derived CDR1 and CDR2 are SGHAT and FQDESV (reference sequence). The CDR3 sequence is CVSSSESRTRGSGNELFF. CDR3 in DNA: TGTGTCAGCAGCTCAGAATCGAGGACTAGAGGGAGTGGTAATGAGCTGTTTTTC.

J is TRBJ2-1 and V is TRBV11-2, with a tentative D call TRBD2 (5 bases). Germline V gene sequence: CDR1 SGHAT, CDR2 FQNNGV. The V end was cut by 5 bases, the J end by 8 bases, with 31 bases between. The CDR3 totals 19 residues. The CDR3 protein is CASSVSIPIIPGKGYEQFF. The CDR3 bases are TGTGCCAGCAGCGTATCGATCCCTATCATTCCCGGGAAAGGGTATGAGCAGTTCTTC.

Points on this clonotype: No conserved phenylalanine or tryptophan is present at the end of the CDR3, so a read error is the likely explanation. The DNA is omitted, as the CDR3 cannot be located on it reliably, and the CDR3 follows TCRdb's listing. The gene calls are TRBV11-2 and TRBJ2-4; no DNA check was done on the table's D call, TRBD1. The CDR3 region is 15 residues in length, termini included. The germline V gene has CDR1 SGHAT and CDR2 FQNNGV. The CDR3: CASSLDPGGTAIQYY.

Details on this clonotype: One junction end does not reproduce the germline sequence, and a read error may be involved. The chain links TRBV6-2 or TRBV6-3 to TRBJ2-7, with unresolved D. The CDR3 extends over 13 amino acids. The V gene's germline CDR1 is MNHEY and CDR2 SVGEGT. The CDR3 sequence: CASNGESSYEQYF. DNA of the CDR3: TGTGCGAGCAACGGCGAGAGTTCATACGAGCAGTACTTC.

The chain employs TRBV6-6 and TRBJ1-3; D is undetermined. Deletions cut 4 bases from V and 6 bases from J, with 16 bases between. CDR3 length: 15 amino acids. Per the germline V gene, CDR1 is MNHNY and CDR2 is SVGAGI (reference sequence). The DNA for the CDR3 is TGTGCCAGCAGTTCGCCCACACGGTCAGAAAACACCATATATTTT. Its translation: CASSSPTRSENTIYF.